The rows below give T cell receptor beta chains drawn from one sample of a study of T cell repertoires in cytomegalovirus infection. TCRdb re-called the reads with MiXCR, one entry per CDR3 protein. The table records 290,000 or so distinct CDR3 sequences, roughly a tenth of them present only once. Sequencing was performed on PBMCs. The origin of the receptors is a human donor in good health (CMV status not recorded). Some clones in this sample may be carry-over from other donors' samples. CDR3s include the opening cysteine and the closing phenylalanine or tryptophan. Fields, in order: CDR3 protein, V gene, J gene, CDR3 length.

CDR3 protein: CASSPGLPGNTIYF
V gene: TRBV28
J gene: TRBJ1-3
CDR3 length: 14

CDR3 protein: CASSTRTSGVYNEQFF
V gene: TRBV7-2
J gene: TRBJ2-1
CDR3 length: 16

CDR3 protein: CASSQWGRSNYGYTF
V gene: TRBV23-1
J gene: TRBJ1-2
CDR3 length: 15

CDR3 protein: CASGLADTQYF
V gene: TRBV12-5
J gene: TRBJ2-3
CDR3 length: 11

CDR3 protein: CASTLGQNTGELFF
V gene: TRBV12-3/TRBV12-4
J gene: TRBJ2-2
CDR3 length: 14

CDR3 protein: CSARPGALGSYNSPLHF
V gene: TRBV20-1
J gene: TRBJ1-6
CDR3 length: 17

CDR3 protein: CASRLGLDNPLFGYTF
V gene: TRBV5-6
J gene: TRBJ1-2
CDR3 length: 16

CDR3 protein: CSARRNTGELFF
V gene: TRBV20-1
J gene: TRBJ2-2
CDR3 length: 12

CDR3 protein: CSARDPYTAGGNEKLFF
V gene: TRBV20-1
J gene: TRBJ1-4
CDR3 length: 17

CDR3 protein: CASSFEGVAKNIQYF
V gene: TRBV28
J gene: TRBJ2-4
CDR3 length: 15

CDR3 protein: CASSIGLGNSPLHF
V gene: TRBV19
J gene: TRBJ1-6
CDR3 length: 14

CDR3 protein: CASSQRRGQGGFDTEAFF
V gene: TRBV9
J gene: TRBJ1-1
CDR3 length: 18

CDR3 protein: CSVGGSRGDEAFF
V gene: TRBV29-1
J gene: TRBJ1-1
CDR3 length: 13

CDR3 protein: CSGLPGGALTDTQYF
V gene: TRBV29-1
J gene: TRBJ2-3
CDR3 length: 15

CDR3 protein: CASSLEQFVTEAFF
V gene: TRBV7-9
J gene: TRBJ1-1
CDR3 length: 14

CDR3 protein: CASRADRDTEAFF
V gene: TRBV6-1
J gene: TRBJ1-1
CDR3 length: 13

CDR3 protein: CATQTFSGNTIYF
V gene: TRBV10-3
J gene: TRBJ1-3
CDR3 length: 13

CDR3 protein: CASSPGTGVNLNQPQHF
V gene: TRBV6-6
J gene: TRBJ1-5
CDR3 length: 17

CDR3 protein: CASNELTNEKLFF
V gene: TRBV2
J gene: TRBJ1-4
CDR3 length: 13

CDR3 protein: CASSDSGGLSIDEQFF
V gene: TRBV19
J gene: TRBJ2-1
CDR3 length: 16

CDR3 protein: CASSLVGGYGYTF
V gene: TRBV7-2
J gene: TRBJ1-2
CDR3 length: 13

CDR3 protein: CASSPGRDQETQYF
V gene: TRBV7-9
J gene: TRBJ2-5
CDR3 length: 14

CDR3 protein: CSATIAGGILNEQFF
V gene: TRBV20-1
J gene: TRBJ2-1
CDR3 length: 15

CDR3 protein: CASSLGQNYGYTF
V gene: TRBV7-2
J gene: TRBJ1-2
CDR3 length: 13

CDR3 protein: CASSQGNFGTQYF
V gene: TRBV14
J gene: TRBJ2-3
CDR3 length: 13

CDR3 protein: CSANLEDQPQHF
V gene: TRBV20-1
J gene: TRBJ1-5
CDR3 length: 12

CDR3 protein: CSAPDREVYSNQPQHF
V gene: TRBV20-1
J gene: TRBJ1-5
CDR3 length: 16

CDR3 protein: CSVEQVDGYTF
V gene: TRBV29-1
J gene: TRBJ1-2
CDR3 length: 11

CDR3 protein: CASSLAWGRGRTEAFF
V gene: TRBV7-2
J gene: TRBJ1-1
CDR3 length: 16